The 23 T cell receptor beta chains below all came from one sample that was sequenced in a study of blood T cell repertoires in COVID-19. TCRdb keeps only in-frame clones here, not all; method: immunoSEQ multiplex PCR. This sample carries 150,000 to 200,000 clones, roughly 89% of them seen once, and the ten largest clones take about 5%. Specimen: peripheral blood. The receptor source for this set is a human donor in a cohort sampled during active COVID-19.

V is TRBV5-1 and J is TRBJ2-5; 7 bases fit TRBD1. After removal of 4 bases from V and 5 bases from J, the junction contained 8 bases not matched to a gene. This CDR3 spans 14 amino acids. Per germline, CDR1 SGHRS and CDR2 YFSETQ. In nucleotides, the CDR3 is TGCGCCAGCAGCCCCGCACAGGGGTTGGAGACCCAGTACTTC. Its translation is CASSPAQGLETQYF.

The rearrangement links TRBV2 to TRBJ2-2; 14 bases match TRBD2. Germline assignment: CDR1 SNHLY and CDR2 FYNNEI. Losses at the gene ends were 9 bases for V and 6 bases for J; bases not matched to a gene: 12. This CDR3 has 17 residues. The DNA for the CDR3 is TGTGCCAGATCCGGGACTAGCGGGAGTGTCACGGCCGGGGAGCTGTTTTTT. Translation gives CARSGTSGSVTAGELFF.

This chain joins TRBV28 and TRBJ1-3, with D perhaps TRBD1 (6 bases). Germline V gives CDR1 MDHEN, CDR2 SYDVKM. V gave up 6 bases and J gave up 3 bases, with 15 bases separating them. The CDR3 is made up of 15 amino acids. CDR3 region: CASRFLEGVGNTIYF. CDR3 sequence (DNA): TGTGCCAGCAGATTCCTTGAGGGGGTTGGAAACACCATATATTTT.

The J gene is TRBJ1-2, the V gene TRBV6-4; D may be TRBD1 (6 bases). Germline CDR1 MRHNA, CDR2 SNTAGT. The CDR3 extends over 16 amino acids. V was clipped by 2 bases and J by 2 bases, with 15 bases between them. CDR3 in DNA: TGTGCCAGCAGTGACCCTGACAGGAGTCACAACTATGGCTACACCTTC. Amino acid sequence: CASSDPDRSHNYGYTF.

The chain couples TRBV12-5 to TRBJ2-2; TRBD2 aligns across 8 bases. The germline V gene has CDR1 LGHNT and CDR2 FRNRAP. Unmatched junction bases numbered 4, after V lost 0 bases and J lost 4 bases. The CDR3 consists of 16 residues. The CDR3 DNA is TGTGCTAGTGGTTTGGTCGGGACTAGTGGCACCGGGGAGCTGTTTTTT. Amino acids: CASGLVGTSGTGELFF.

On this clone: A read error is possible here, since a much larger clone lies one base away. The V gene is TRBV2, the J gene TRBJ2-1, with 10 bases identical to TRBD2. This CDR3 contains 15 residues. Germline V gene lookup returns CDR1 SNHLY and CDR2 FYNNEI. With V trimmed by 2 bases and J by 4 bases, 2 bases remained unmatched. Written as DNA, the CDR3 is TGTGCCAGCAGTGAACAAGCGGGAGGGTACAATGAGCAGTTCTTC. It yields the protein CASSEQAGGYNEQFF. The variable domain in full, with the rest retrieved from reference TRBV2 and TRBJ2-1, is EPEVTQTPSHQVTQMGQEVILRCVPISNHLYFYWYRQILGQKVEFLVSFYNNEISEKSEIFDDQFSVERPDGSNFTLKIRSTKLEDSAMYFCASSEQAGGYNEQFFGPGTRLTVL.

V gene TRBV3-1 (or the pseudogene TRBV3-2) combines with J gene TRBJ2-7; D may be TRBD2 (7 bases). The germline CDR1 and CDR2 sequences are LGHDT and YNNKEL (reference sequence). The ends were cut back, 7 bases at V and 5 bases at J, with 12 bases in the middle. This CDR3 is built from 12 residues. This CDR3 reads CASKKGGNEQYF. DNA for the CDR3: TGTGCCAGCAAAAAGGGGGGGAACGAGCAGTACTTC.

The chain joins TRBV19 to TRBJ2-3; possibly TRBD2 for D (6 bases). The germline gives CDR1 LNHDA, CDR2 SQIVND (reference sequence). The CDR3 has 16 residues. V was pared by 2 bases and J by 1 base, with 13 bases between. In DNA form, the CDR3 reads TGTGCCAGTAGTATAAGGAGGGTAGGGGGCACAGATACGCAGTATTTT. As protein: CASSIRRVGGTDTQYF. The complete variable domain, with remaining parts taken from reference TRBV19 and TRBJ2-3, reads DGGITQSPKYLFRKEGQNVTLSCEQNLNHDAMYWYRQDPGQGLRLIYYSQIVNDFQKGDIAEGYSVSREKKESFPLTVTSAQKNPTAFYLCASSIRRVGGTDTQYFGPGTRLTVL.

The rearrangement joins TRBV10-3 to TRBJ1-3; D is uncertain. V lost 4 bases and J lost 0, with 7 bases in between. This CDR3 has 14 residues. Per the germline V gene, CDR1 is ENHRY and CDR2 is SYGVKD. Written as DNA, the CDR3 is TGTGCCATCAGTGCGAGCGACTCTGGAAACACCATATATTTT. Its protein product is CAISASDSGNTIYF.

This clone was counted a few times. The chain carries TRBV6-6 and TRBJ1-6, with TRBD1 as a possible D gene (5 bases). Germline V gene data show CDR1 as MNHNY and CDR2 as SVGAGI (reference sequence). The CDR3 contains 16 residues. Trimming removed 5 bases from V and 3 bases from J, with 14 bases in between. CDR3 coding DNA: TGTGCCAGCAGTGCTACCCCAGGGTTCTATAATTCACCCCTCCACTTT. Translated: CASSATPGFYNSPLHF.

The V gene is TRBV11-2, the J gene TRBJ2-7, with D unclear. The CDR3 contains 15 residues. V dropped 0 bases and J dropped 4 bases, with 13 bases sitting between them. Germline V gives CDR1 SGHAT, CDR2 FQNNGV. The CDR3, as DNA: TGTGCCAGCAGCTTAGACCCCCAGGCCAGGTACGAGCAGTACTTC. Translated: CASSLDPQARYEQYF.

The chain is built from TRBV19 and TRBJ2-7; perhaps TRBD1 as D (6 bases). CDR1 and CDR2 (germline): LNHDA, SQIVND (reference sequence). V was pared by 4 bases and J by 3 bases, with 10 bases between. This CDR3 region has 13 residues. The CDR3 coding sequence is TGTGCCAGTAGTACAGGGGCGTTCTACGAGCAGTACTTC. It codes for CASSTGAFYEQYF. The full variable domain, with the rest looked up from reference TRBV19 and TRBJ2-7, is DGGITQSPKYLFRKEGQNVTLSCEQNLNHDAMYWYRQDPGQGLRLIYYSQIVNDFQKGDIAEGYSVSREKKESFPLTVTSAQKNPTAFYLCASSTGAFYEQYFGPGTRLTVT.

The CDR3 spells CASSLPPRDRGYTEAFF. In DNA, the CDR3 is TGTGCCAGCAGCTTGCCCCCCCGGGACAGGGGATATACTGAAGCTTTCTTT. The chain joins TRBV5-5 to TRBJ1-1; 10 bases agree with TRBD1. Germline CDR1 and CDR2: SGHKS and YYEKEE (reference sequence). J gave up 5 bases and V 1 base, and 11 bases lay outside the gene matches. The CDR3 is made up of 17 amino acids.

The CDR3, as DNA: TGTGCCAGCAGTCTTGGACAGGGATCTACCTACGAGCAGTACTTC. It codes for CASSLGQGSTYEQYF. This chain joins TRBV6-2 or TRBV6-3 and TRBJ2-7, with TRBD1 identical over 8 bases. Germline V gene data show CDR1 as MNHEY and CDR2 as SVGEGT. This CDR3 spans 15 amino acids. Losses at the gene ends were 5 bases for V and 2 bases for J; bases not matched to a gene: 8.

The chain has TRBV5-6 and TRBJ1-5, with D hard to call. Trimming shortened V by 3 bases and J by 1 base, and 11 bases separated the two germline ends. The V gene's germline CDR1 is SGHDT and CDR2 YYEEEE. The length of the CDR3 is 15 residues. The CDR3 sequence: CASSSAGGSNQPQHF. Here the CDR3 DNA reads TGTGCCAGCAGCTCCGCCGGAGGCAGCAATCAGCCCCAGCATTTT.

This rearrangement joins TRBV27 to TRBJ1-2; D gene ambiguous. The CDR3 length is 13 residues. CDR1 is MNHEY, CDR2 SMNVEV, per germline (reference sequence). V was clipped by 5 bases and J by 0 bases, with 7 bases between them. The CDR3 sequence: CASSPRSNYGYTF. In DNA form, the CDR3 reads TGTGCCAGCAGTCCGAGATCTAACTATGGCTACACCTTC.

This clone showed up just a few times. The chain combines TRBV13 with TRBJ1-1, with D unclear. Trimming stripped 5 bases from V and 3 bases from J, with 19 bases between. The germline CDR1 and CDR2 sequences are PRHDT and FYEKMQ (reference sequence). The CDR3 is made up of 16 amino acids. CDR3 in DNA: TGTGCCAGCAGCCTCTCCTGGGCCGTGGAGGACACTGAAGCTTTCTTT. It is translated as CASSLSWAVEDTEAFF.

V gene TRBV6-2 or TRBV6-3 combines with J gene TRBJ2-1, with 12 bases matching TRBD1. Per germline, CDR1 MNHEY and CDR2 SVGEGT. CDR3 length equals 15 residues. J lost 9 bases, V lost 4 bases, and 7 bases had no gene match. This CDR3 is CASSFSGTGGGEQFF. Here the CDR3 DNA reads TGTGCCAGCAGTTTCTCCGGGACAGGGGGCGGTGAGCAGTTCTTC.

The rearrangement links TRBV2 to TRBJ1-4, with TRBD1 matching 10 bases. CDR1 is SNHLY, CDR2 FYNNEI, per germline. Trimming cost V 7 bases and J 4 bases; bases outside gene matches: 9. The CDR3 has 16 residues. This CDR3 reads CASTGTGERFNEKLFF. CDR3 nucleotides: TGTGCCAGCACCGGGACAGGGGAAAGATTTAATGAAAAACTGTTTTTT. Complete variable domain (other parts from reference TRBV2 and TRBJ1-4): EPEVTQTPSHQVTQMGQEVILRCVPISNHLYFYWYRQILGQKVEFLVSFYNNEISEKSEIFDDQFSVERPDGSNFTLKIRSTKLEDSAMYFCASTGTGERFNEKLFFGSGTQLSVL.

The V and J genes are TRBV5-5 and TRBJ2-7; TRBD1 matches at 8 bases. Germline assignment: CDR1 SGHKS and CDR2 YYEKEE (reference sequence). The CDR3 contains 15 residues. V trimming: 1 base; J trimming: 3 bases; junction bases outside the gene matches: 6. This chain's CDR3 is CASSLPGGGIYEQYF. The CDR3 DNA follows: TGTGCCAGCAGCTTGCCAGGGGGCGGTATCTACGAGCAGTACTTC. The full variable domain, with the rest looked up from reference TRBV5-5 and TRBJ2-7, is DAGVTQSPTHLIKTRGQQVTLRCSPISGHKSVSWYQQVLGQGPQFIFQYYEKEERGRGNFPDRFSARQFPNYSSELNVNALLLGDSALYLCASSLPGGGIYEQYFGPGTRLTVT.

The rearrangement uses TRBV9 and TRBJ2-1; 8 nucleotides agree with TRBD2. Germline V lookup: CDR1 SGDLS, CDR2 YYNGEE. V gave up 3 bases and J gave up 8 bases; unmatched junction bases: 10. This CDR3 has 15 residues. CDR3 protein: CASSARGSGEDEQFF. CDR3 coding DNA: TGTGCCAGCAGCGCTCGGGGTAGCGGGGAGGATGAGCAGTTCTTC.

V usage is TRBV2 and J usage is TRBJ1-4; D gene unclear. The germline V gene has CDR1 SNHLY and CDR2 FYNNEI. V was pared by 3 bases and J by 8 bases, with 16 bases between. The CDR3 covers 15 residues. The CDR3, as DNA: TGTGCCAGCAGTGAGATGACGACGAGCGCCGAAAAACTGTTTTTT. Its protein product is CASSEMTTSAEKLFF.

The V and J genes are TRBV4-1 and TRBJ2-7; the match to TRBD1 covers 8 bases. Germline-derived CDR1 and CDR2 are MGHRA and YSYEKL. Trimming removed 0 bases from V and 3 bases from J; junction bases left unmatched: 22. The CDR3 spans 21 residues. The CDR3 nucleotides read TGCGCCAGCAGCCAAGACTTACAGGGGGGACGTGCAAGTCACCGAAGCTACGAGCAGTACTTC. It yields the protein CASSQDLQGGRASHRSYEQYF.